Listed here are 2 T cell receptor beta chains from one sample, sequenced in a study of graft-versus-host responses after intestinal transplantation. Some clones are missing from TCRdb's copy, which holds only in-frame ones; the method was immunoSEQ multiplex PCR. This table has approximately 89,000 clones, 75% to 95% appearing once. The specimen comprised PBMCs, sampled just under 460 days after intestinal transplant. These receptors were taken from a human patient who received an intestinal transplant, so some T cells may come from the graft donor.

The rearrangement uses TRBV12-5 and TRBJ1-6; a possible D gene is TRBD1 (6 bases). V was cut by 7 bases and J by 11 bases, with 27 bases left in between. The length of the CDR3 is 17 residues. The V gene's germline CDR1 is LGHNT and CDR2 FRNRAP. CDR3 amino acids: CASALVTGGRTVPPLHF. CDR3 coding DNA: TGTGCTAGTGCCTTGGTCACTGGGGGGCGTACAGTCCCACCCCTCCACTTT.

The rearrangement joins TRBV27 to TRBJ1-1, with D perhaps TRBD1 (5 bases). The germline V gene encodes CDR1 MNHEY and CDR2 SMNVEV (reference sequence). Trimming took off 1 base at V and 0 bases at J, with 6 bases between the two ends. The CDR3 contains 14 residues. The DNA for the CDR3 is TGTGCCAGCAGTTTATGGGGGATGAACACTGAAGCTTTCTTT. Amino acid sequence: CASSLWGMNTEAFF.